This T cell receptor beta chain was profiled in a study of CD8+ T cells in alopecia areata. After isolation, RNA underwent reverse transcription to generate cDNA as the sequencing template. Sequencing used immunoSEQ multiplex PCR; TCRdb keeps in-frame clones, though not all of them. In the table there are 200,000 to 250,000 clones, 64% of which are singletons. This CDR3 is built from 16 residues. Germline V gives CDR1 SGHRS, CDR2 YFSETQ. Trimming removed 4 bases from V and 2 bases from J; junction bases left unmatched: 10. The treatment denotes: oral pan-JAK inhibitor, 5-10 mg twice daily. The source is a human donor with alopecia areata. The V and J genes are TRBV5-1 and TRBJ2-3; 7 bases agree with TRBD1. The source was CD4+ T cells sorted from blood, collected at week 4, from a patient treated with tofacitinib. The DNA of the CDR3 is TGCGCCAGCAGCATTGGCCGACAGGGCCTCACAGATACGCAGTATTTT. Protein sequence: CASSIGRQGLTDTQYF.